This TCR beta chain was found in a study of beta chain features in type 1 diabetes. Study-wide results and limits: Among patients with Type 1 diabetes, TCRB CDR3s were moderately but significantly shorter in every one of the four CD4+ subsets. Any HLA type influence on TCRB rearrangement was left unresolved here.

CDR3 length: 18 residues. The germline V and J ends were trimmed by 0 bases and 1 base, with 17 bases remaining between them. CDR1 and CDR2 from the germline V gene are LGHNT and FRNRAP. The isolated RNA, all of it, was reverse transcribed, so expressed TCRB transcripts were what got sequenced. Here immunoSEQ multiplex PCR was the method, and the copy in TCRdb shows in-frame clones only, minus some. The top ten clones hold approximately 0.11% of a sample with 600,000 to 700,000 clones, about an eighth of them seen once. Concerning this clone itself: What it binds is not known.

This sequence was found in a man aged 25 to 40 with type 1 diabetes. The sequenced sample consisted of naive CD4+ T cells from blood. The rearrangement uses TRBV12-5 and TRBJ2-3, with D possibly called TRBD1 or TRBD2 (6 bases each). Here the CDR3 DNA reads TGTGCTAGTGGTTTGGTCCCCCTCGGGGGCCGGCGCACAGATACGCAGTATTTT. Amino acid sequence: CASGLVPLGGRRTDTQYF.